This T cell receptor (beta chain) comes out of a study of blood T cell repertoires in COVID-19 (dated by TCRdb to about 2020). The study in broad terms: The collaborator samples originated in the United States, Italy and Spain and spanned the acute and convalescent phases of COVID-19. The repertoires were released in a freely available public database meant as a resource for research on the immune response to SARS-CoV-2. Where available, HLA class I and class II types were obtained from metadata supplied by the sample provider rather than from assay-based typing. The material from the prospective study consisted of cDNA or gDNA derived from T cells, B-cell-depleted T cells, or PBMCs. The dataset comprised deeply sampled blood TCRbeta repertoires from subjects exposed to, actively infected with, or recovered from COVID-19. The samples were drawn from the first 160 participants of the ongoing ImmuneRACE study and from 1,254 subjects provided by 6 global collaborators. Nearly every sample came with metadata listing a de-identified subject ID, COVID-19 status, age in years and sex. Beyond this particular receptor, the publication reports: How much clinical and demographic metadata was included differed by source and by participant, and the metadata was provided uncurated.

TCRbeta CDR3 regions were amplified from genomic DNA using the immunoSEQ Assay, a bias-controlled multiplex PCR. In the authors' own workflow: The number of nucleated cells in each sample was estimated from the amplification of reference gene primers within the assay. Sequence reads were collapsed and filtered to measure the absolute abundance of every unique TCRbeta CDR3 rearrangement. For each sample, productive Simpson clonality was calculated by taking the square root of Simpson's diversity index across productive rearrangements. The table was pulled from immuneACCESS by TCRdb, which kept in-frame rearrangements only. Such tables lose some clones; where checked, under half of the loss comes from unresolved V genes, and the rest has no known cause. The DNA was the basis for D and trimming; V, J and clone size are from that table. This sample holds roughly 170,000 clones; about four fifths were observed only once. Of the sample, approximately 4% falls within the top ten clones.

Regarding this clone: What this receptor recognizes is not known. No qualities accompany the bases; no much larger clone lies one base away.

Measured from the cysteine to the phenylalanine, the CDR3 is 16 residues long. CDR3 DNA is the only sequence kept; it has 48 bases, read in frame from the first base. Unmatched junction bases come to 5, with V trimmed by 6 bases and J by 0 bases. Sequences MDHEN (CDR1) and SYDVKM (CDR2) are obtained from the germline V gene. Participants in the prospective study were aged 18 to 89 years, lived in over 20 United States geographic areas, and enrolled through a virtual design. Cohort assignment in the prospective study relied on participant-reported clinical history from a screening survey and a study questionnaire. In the prospective study, whole blood, serum and a nasopharyngeal or oropharyngeal swab were collected from each participant by mobile phlebotomists. Additional blood draws and questionnaires over a 2-month period could optionally be provided by prospective study participants. Blood samples from the prospective study were shipped frozen or at room temperature prior to DNA extraction.

Sequenced material: PBMCs or T cells enriched from blood (not recorded which). The clonotype was recovered from a woman in her fifties or sixties in a cohort exposed to, infected with or recovered from COVID-19 (not recorded which). This chain is built from TRBV28 and TRBJ1-5; 10 middle bases align to TRBD1. The base sequence is TGTGCCAGCAGGACAGGGGGCGCAAATAGCAATCAGCCCCAGCATTTT. This codes for CASRTGGANSNQPQHF.